This passage covers 21 T cell receptor beta chains from one sample sequenced in a study of shared clonotypes between healthy human individuals. Some clones are missing from TCRdb's copy, which holds only in-frame ones; the method was immunoSEQ multiplex PCR. The top ten clones hold around 0.13% of a sample with roughly 2 million clones, roughly 95% of them seen once. What was sequenced was naive CD4+ T cells sorted from blood. Subset: CD45RA+ positively selected. These receptors all stem from a man between 18 and 29 years old in good health.

The V call is TRBV9, the J call TRBJ2-3; the match to TRBD2 covers 13 bases. In germline, CDR1 is SGDLS, CDR2 YYNGEE. This CDR3 is 16 amino acids long. V lost 3 bases, J lost 2 bases, and 3 bases stayed unmatched. This CDR3 is CASSAGLAGYTDTQYF. The CDR3 region has the DNA TGTGCCAGCAGCGCGGGACTAGCGGGGTACACAGATACGCAGTATTTT.

About this clone: Other DNA sequences in the same sample also yield this CDR3. The V and J genes are TRBV7-2 and TRBJ2-7; D ambiguous. The germline V gene encodes CDR1 SGHTA and CDR2 FQGNSA. Trimming shortened V by 7 bases and J by 3 bases, and 7 bases separated the two germline ends. The CDR3 contains 11 residues. The CDR3 nucleotides read TGTGCCAGCACCTCCAGCTACGAGCAGTACTTC. This sequence encodes CASTSSYEQYF.

The chain carries TRBV7-9 and TRBJ2-7; D may be TRBD1 (5 bases). The CDR3 loop spans 15 amino acids. V lost 5 bases to trimming and J lost 3 bases, with 17 bases between them. The V gene's germline CDR1 is SEHNR and CDR2 FQNEAQ (reference sequence). The CDR3 spells CASSRPTAQNYEQYF. The CDR3 nucleotides read TGTGCCAGCAGCCGTCCGACAGCTCAGAACTACGAGCAGTACTTC.

A note on this clone: One junction end does not reproduce the germline sequence, and a read error may be involved. V is TRBV10-3 and J is TRBJ2-2, with D possibly TRBD1 on 5 matching bases. Germline CDR1 is ENHRY and CDR2 is SYGVKD. CDR3 length: 14 amino acids. Here the CDR3 reads CAITETANTGELFF. The CDR3 DNA sequence: TGTGCCATCACTGAGACAGCAAACACCGGGGAGCTGTTTTTT.

This clone appeared a single time. The DNA for the CDR3 is TGTGCCATCAGTGAGTTCGATCAGCAGTACTTC. As protein: CAISEFDQQYF. The chain has TRBV10-3 and TRBJ2-7; D gene ambiguous. This CDR3 region has 11 residues. Germline CDR1 ENHRY, CDR2 SYGVKD. Trimming stripped 1 base from V and 8 bases from J, with 6 bases between.

J is TRBJ1-3 and V is TRBV6-5, with 7 nucleotides matching TRBD1. In germline, CDR1 is MNHEY, CDR2 SVGAGI. The CDR3 runs to 15 residues. After removal of 2 bases from V and 0 bases from J, the junction contained 1 base not matched to a gene. As DNA, the CDR3 is TGTGCCAGCAGTTACGGGACAGTCTCTGGAAACACCATATATTTT. Translation: CASSYGTVSGNTIYF.

The V call is TRBV12-5, the J call TRBJ2-2; TRBD2 agrees at 9 bases. The ends lost 4 bases at V and 1 base at J; junction bases unmatched: 7. CDR3 size: 17 residues. The germline V gene has CDR1 LGHNT and CDR2 FRNRAP. CDR3 in DNA: TGTGCTAGTGGTTCCACGCTAGCGGGGTGGAACACCGGGGAGCTGTTTTTT. Its protein is CASGSTLAGWNTGELFF.

V is TRBV5-4 and J is TRBJ2-7, with 9 bases aligning to TRBD2. The CDR3 runs 18 residues. J lost 2 bases, V lost 6 bases, and 18 bases had no gene match. CDR1 is SGHNT and CDR2 is YYREEE in the germline V gene (reference sequence). CDR3 in amino acids: CASTVLAAGGPDAYEQYF. The CDR3 region has the DNA TGTGCCAGCACCGTCTTGGCAGCGGGAGGCCCCGACGCCTACGAGCAGTACTTC.

V is TRBV4-3 and J is TRBJ1-4; D remains ambiguous. Trimming removed 0 bases at V and 3 bases at J, with 11 bases between. The CDR3 has 16 amino acids. Per germline, CDR1 LGHNA and CDR2 YSLEER. CDR3 region: CASSQDLKWANEKLFF. The CDR3 bases are TGCGCCAGCAGCCAAGACCTCAAATGGGCTAATGAAAAACTGTTTTTT.

With regard to this clone: The same CDR3 can be traced to other DNA sequences in this sample. The J gene is TRBJ1-6, the V gene TRBV7-6, with D hard to call. The CDR3 is 14 amino acids. Trimming removed 1 base at V and 6 bases at J, with 7 bases between. In germline, CDR1 is SGHVS, CDR2 FNYEAQ. The CDR3 here is CASSLGTVNSPLHF. The CDR3 DNA reads TGTGCCAGCAGCTTAGGAACAGTTAATTCACCCCTCCACTTT.

This chain links TRBV6-5 with TRBJ1-6; D perhaps matches TRBD1 (6 bases). V was pared by 10 bases and J by 6 bases, with 13 bases between. CDR1 MNHEY and CDR2 SVGAGI come from the germline V gene. The CDR3 runs 13 residues. CDR3 DNA: TGTGCCATCTCCGACAGGAGTAATTCACCCCTCCACTTT. This translates into CAISDRSNSPLHF.

On this clone: Other DNA sequences in this sample translate to the same CDR3. The chain has TRBV5-6 and TRBJ2-3, with D maybe TRBD1 (6 bases). Trimming stripped 2 bases from V and 1 base from J, with 11 bases between. Looked up from germline, CDR1 is SGHDT and CDR2 is YYEEEE. This CDR3 has 15 amino acids. The DNA for the CDR3 is TGTGCCAGCAGCTTAAGGACAGTTGGCACAGATACGCAGTATTTT. Protein product: CASSLRTVGTDTQYF.

In regard to this clone: This CDR3 is also generated by other DNA sequences in the sample. The chain links TRBV6-5 to TRBJ2-7; D assignment may be TRBD1 or TRBD2 (5 bases each). Trimming pared 9 bases from V and 4 bases from J, leaving 16 bases between. The CDR3 runs 13 residues. Germline assignment: CDR1 MNHEY and CDR2 SVGAGI. This CDR3 reads CASARGGGYEQYF. The CDR3 DNA is TGTGCCAGTGCGAGGGGTGGGGGTTACGAGCAGTACTTC.

The gene calls are TRBV19 and TRBJ1-5; no clear D. The CDR3 runs to 11 residues. V was shortened by 5 bases and J by 11 bases, with 10 bases between the two germline ends. The germline gives CDR1 LNHDA, CDR2 SQIVND (reference sequence). The CDR3, as DNA: TGTGCCAGTAGTTCTCTCCGGGCCCAGCATTTT. As protein: CASSSLRAQHF.

V usage is TRBV6-5 and J usage is TRBJ1-1; 7 nucleotides align to TRBD1. The CDR3 has 15 residues. Trimming took 2 bases from V and 0 from J; bases not matched to a gene: 3. The germline V gene has CDR1 MNHEY and CDR2 SVGAGI. CDR3 in amino acids: CASSYQGDMNTEAFF. The DNA of the CDR3 is TGTGCCAGCAGTTACCAGGGGGATATGAACACTGAAGCTTTCTTT.

This clone has a single count. This chain joins TRBV18 and TRBJ2-7, with 10 bases that match TRBD2. The V and J ends lost 8 bases and 1 base, in that order; junction bases with no gene match: 2. The germline gives CDR1 KGHSH, CDR2 LQKENI. This CDR3 comprises 13 residues. The CDR3 region has the DNA TGTGCCAGCCGGACTAGCGGTTCCTACGAGCAGTACTTC. This encodes CASRTSGSYEQYF.

In this sample, this clone turned up once. The J gene is TRBJ2-2, the V gene TRBV19; 12 nucleotides agree with TRBD2. CDR3 length: 15 amino acids. From germline, CDR1 is LNHDA and CDR2 SQIVND (reference sequence). V lost 8 bases to trimming and J lost 4 bases; unmatched junction nucleotides: 5. CDR3 coding DNA: TGTGCCAGTTCTAGCGGGAGGGCGGGCACCGGGGAGCTGTTTTTT. Amino acid sequence: CASSSGRAGTGELFF.

V usage is TRBV2 and J usage is TRBJ2-5; 14 bases are shared with TRBD2. V trimming: 7 bases; J trimming: 4 bases; junction bases outside the gene matches: 5. The CDR3 is 15 amino acids. CDR1 is SNHLY and CDR2 is FYNNEI in the germline V gene. CDR3 sequence (DNA): TGTGCCAGCACCCCGGGGACTAGCGGGGGAGAGACCCAGTACTTC. Its translation is CASTPGTSGGETQYF.

The rearrangement joins TRBV11-2 to TRBJ2-3; D unresolved. Germline CDR1 is SGHAT and CDR2 is FQNNGV. There are 15 residues in the CDR3. Trimming took off 4 bases at V and 5 bases at J, with 16 bases between the two ends. The CDR3 protein is CASSYSGHLGDTQYF. The CDR3 DNA reads as TGTGCCAGCAGCTACTCGGGCCATCTGGGAGATACGCAGTATTTT.

The chain uses TRBV10-1 and TRBJ1-4; D call uncertain. The CDR3 is 14 residues long. Germline assignment: CDR1 WNHNN and CDR2 SYGVQD (reference sequence). The V and J ends lost 2 bases and 8 bases respectively, with 12 bases between them. The chain's CDR3 is CASSEVYGFEKLFF. The CDR3, as DNA: TGCGCCAGCAGTGAGGTTTATGGATTCGAAAAACTGTTTTTT.

V is TRBV27 and J is TRBJ2-7, with 7 bases fitting TRBD2. CDR1 and CDR2 from the germline V gene are MNHEY and SMNVEV (reference sequence). J gave up 1 base and V 2 bases, and 8 bases lay outside the gene matches. The CDR3 totals 16 residues. This CDR3 reads CASSLGRGEASYEQYF. The CDR3 bases are TGTGCCAGCAGTTTAGGTCGGGGGGAGGCTTCCTACGAGCAGTACTTC.